This T cell receptor beta chain was profiled in a study of blood T cell repertoires in COVID-19. The V gene's germline CDR1 is MNHEY and CDR2 SVGAGI. The CDR3 contains 12 residues. V lost 6 bases, J lost 7 bases, and 12 bases lay in between. In the source study's methods: Reference gene primer amplification yielded estimated nucleated cell counts. Sequencing was performed with immunoSEQ multiplex PCR; in TCRdb, only in-frame clones are kept and a portion is missing. The V and J calls and clone size were taken over from that table, and D and trimming were inferred from the DNA. The table lists 200,000 to 250,000 clones, approximately 77% of them singletons.

Sequencing was performed on peripheral blood. The sequence came from a woman of 80 years or more with acute or convalescent COVID-19. The chain combines TRBV6-5 with TRBJ1-2; D is unresolved. CDR3 nucleotides: TGTGCCAGCAGCCGCAGTGAGGGTGGCTACACCTTC. Translation gives CASSRSEGGYTF.